One and the same sample provided the 18 T cell receptor beta chains below, sequenced in a study of molecular identifiers for immune sequencing clone quantification. TCRdb independently ran MiXCR on the PCR reads; one entry per CDR3 protein. The sample has fewer than 45,000 distinct CDR3 sequences; 19% are singletons. Material for sequencing was naive CD8+ T cells from blood, with Jurkat cell RNA spiked in. The sample's subset: FACS-sorted CD8+CD4-CCR7+CD45RA+ naive T cells. All receptors derive from a human donor in good health. Some libraries in this study had Jurkat cell RNA spiked in.

There are many counts of this clonotype. The chain joins TRBV14 to TRBJ2-3; no definite D call. With 2 bases removed from V and 4 bases from J, the gap between germline ends came to 13 bases. Germline CDR1 reads SGHDN; CDR2 reads FVKESK. The CDR3 is made up of 15 amino acids. The CDR3 nucleotides read TGTGCCAGCAGCCAATTCATCACCGATCCAGATACGCAGTATTTT. Protein sequence: CASSQFITDPDTQYF.

With respect to this clonotype: At one of its ends the junction is not consistent with the germline gene, which may arise from a read error. The chain employs TRBV27 and TRBJ1-6; unclear D gene. Germline lookup yields CDR1 MNHEY and CDR2 SMNVEV (reference sequence). The CDR3 runs 14 residues. CDR3 DNA sequence: TGTGACAGCAGTTTACTCCTACCAGAATCACCCCTCCACTTT. It yields the protein CDSSLLLPESPLHF.

Comment on this clonotype: This may be a read error: a much more frequent sequence differs by one nucleotide. The gene calls are TRBV5-6 and TRBJ1-5; D is possibly TRBD1 (6 bases). V lost 5 bases and J lost 6, with 12 bases in between. CDR3 length equals 13 residues. CDR1 is SGHDT, CDR2 YYEEEE, per germline. CDR3 in amino acids: CASSRTGTQPQHF. CDR3 nucleotide sequence: TGTGCCAGCAGTCGTACAGGGACTCAGCCCCAGCATTTT.

This clonotype was seen a handful of times. The chain uses TRBV11-2 and TRBJ2-3; the D is unclear. The CDR3 is 12 residues long. With 3 bases removed from V and 5 bases from J, the gap between germline ends came to 6 bases. CDR1 is SGHAT, CDR2 FQNNGV, per germline. As DNA, the CDR3 is TGTGCCAGCAGCTTCAAGTTAGATACGCAGTATTTT. It specifies CASSFKLDTQYF.

At least ten counts were recorded for this clonotype. The rearrangement uses TRBV7-9 and TRBJ2-1; D uncertain. This CDR3 spans 16 amino acids. The V end lost 0 bases, the J end lost 0 bases, and 9 bases lay between the germline ends. The germline gives CDR1 SEHNR, CDR2 FQNEAQ (reference sequence). The CDR3: CASSLASLSSYNEQFF. Here the CDR3 DNA reads TGTGCCAGCAGCTTAGCATCCCTGAGCTCCTACAATGAGCAGTTCTTC.

V usage is TRBV12-3 or TRBV12-4 and J usage is TRBJ2-7; D is unresolved. This CDR3 region has 12 residues. Trimming removed 8 bases at V and 6 bases at J, with 14 bases between. CDR3 sequence reads: CASAPLGSEQYF. CDR3 nucleotides: TGTGCCAGCGCTCCGTTAGGCTCCGAGCAGTACTTC.

The V gene is TRBV7-9, the J gene TRBJ2-7; TRBD1 or TRBD2 may be the D gene (5 bases each). Trimming took off 4 bases at V and 3 bases at J, with 16 bases between the two ends. Germline V lookup: CDR1 SEHNR, CDR2 FQNEAQ (reference sequence). The length of the CDR3 is 15 residues. The CDR3 DNA reads TGTGCCAGCAGCTCGGGGAACTACCAGGGCTACGAGCAGTACTTC. As protein: CASSSGNYQGYEQYF.

This clonotype was picked up many times. The chain couples TRBV15 to TRBJ2-3, with 14 bases lining up with TRBD2. The CDR3 runs 19 residues. Germline CDR1 is LNHNV and CDR2 is YYDKDF (reference sequence). The V gene end was trimmed by 4 bases and the J gene end by 1 base; junction bases not matched to a gene: 10. Written as DNA, the CDR3 is TGTGCCACCAGCACCACCGCCGGGACTAGCGGGGGACGCACAGATACGCAGTATTTT. Protein product: CATSTTAGTSGGRTDTQYF. The whole variable domain, remainder taken from reference TRBV15 and TRBJ2-3, is DAMVIQNPRYQVTQFGKPVTLSCSQTLNHNVMYWYQQKSSQAPKLLFHYYDKDFNNEADTPDNFQSRRPNTSFCFLDIRSPGLGDTAMYLCATSTTAGTSGGRTDTQYFGPGTRLTVL.

This clonotype has at least ten counts. The V call is TRBV2, the J call TRBJ2-3; the match to TRBD2 covers 15 bases. Looked up from germline, CDR1 is SNHLY and CDR2 is FYNNEI. The CDR3 covers 18 residues. V trimming: 0 bases; J trimming: 2 bases; junction bases outside the gene matches: 3. The DNA for the CDR3 is TGTGCCAGCAGTGAAGCGGGACTAGCGGGAGGACTCACAGATACGCAGTATTTT. Protein sequence: CASSEAGLAGGLTDTQYF.

Concerning this clonotype: Relative to the germline gene, one junction end is altered; a read error may explain this. The chain uses TRBV11-2 and TRBJ2-7; TRBD1 aligns across 9 bases. The CDR3 has 17 amino acids. Germline lookup yields CDR1 SGHAT and CDR2 FQNNGV. CDR3 nucleotides: TGTGCCAGCAGCCGACCAGAGGACAGGGGATTTCCCTACGAGCAGCACTTC. It translates to CASSRPEDRGFPYEQHF.

This clonotype was seen at least ten times. The chain uses TRBV5-1 and TRBJ1-1; no definite D call. V lost 3 bases and J 0 bases, leaving 6 bases between the germline ends. The CDR3 has 13 residues. CDR1 is SGHRS and CDR2 is YFSETQ in the germline V gene. The DNA for the CDR3 is TGCGCCAGCAGCTATTCAGTGAACACTGAAGCTTTCTTT. Encoded protein: CASSYSVNTEAFF.

This clonotype was found many times. The chain uses TRBV29-1 and TRBJ2-3, with TRBD1 identical over 11 bases. The ends lost 2 bases at V and 4 bases at J; junction bases unmatched: 5. This CDR3 is built from 15 residues. Per the germline V gene, CDR1 is SQVTM and CDR2 is ANQGSEA. The CDR3 protein is CSVEPPGQGADTQYF. The CDR3 nucleotides read TGCAGCGTTGAACCCCCGGGACAGGGGGCAGATACGCAGTATTTT.

This clonotype has ten or more counts. The chain combines TRBV4-3 with TRBJ2-3; 14 bases agree with TRBD2. Trimming took 4 bases from V and 4 from J; bases not matched to a gene: 10. The CDR3 runs 18 residues. Germline values: CDR1 LGHNA, CDR2 YSLEER. The CDR3: CASSPRTSGRRSADTQYF. CDR3 DNA: TGCGCCAGCAGCCCCAGGACTAGCGGGAGGAGGAGCGCAGATACGCAGTATTTT.

The chain couples TRBV7-9 to TRBJ2-7; 10 bases map to TRBD2. Germline CDR1 and CDR2: SEHNR and FQNEAQ (reference sequence). V lost 10 bases and J lost 6; bases outside the gene matches: 9. The CDR3 is 13 residues long. As DNA, the CDR3 is TGTGCCACAGACCTAGCGGGAGAGGGCGAGCAGTACTTC. Protein product: CATDLAGEGEQYF.

The V gene is TRBV7-9, the J gene TRBJ1-2, with D uncertain. V was clipped by 5 bases and J by 4 bases, with 17 bases between them. The CDR3 has 15 amino acids. Germline CDR1 reads SEHNR; CDR2 reads FQNEAQ (reference sequence). The CDR3 coding sequence is TGTGCCAGCAGCCTAAACCAAGACGCCCGCTATGGCTACACCTTC. This sequence encodes CASSLNQDARYGYTF.

The chain employs TRBV5-6 and TRBJ2-3, with D tentatively TRBD1 (5 bases). TRBJ1-5 explains the end of the DNA better; the J call may be wrong. In germline, CDR1 is SGHDT, CDR2 YYEEEE. The CDR3 has 17 amino acids. CDR3 nucleotides: TGTGCCAGCAGCTGGGGTAGCGGGGACCAGAGCACAGATACGCAGCATTTT. Its translation is CASSWGSGDQSTDTQHF.

The table lists this clonotype with many counts. The chain employs TRBV7-6 and TRBJ1-5; D ambiguous. V lost 1 base, J lost 0 bases, and 10 bases lay in between. In germline, CDR1 is SGHVS, CDR2 FNYEAQ. This CDR3 comprises 16 residues. This chain's CDR3 is CASSLGAWGSNQPQHF. CDR3 sequence (DNA): TGTGCCAGCAGCTTAGGGGCTTGGGGTAGCAATCAGCCCCAGCATTTT. Based on the CDR3 plus reference TRBV7-6 and TRBJ1-5, the full variable domain is GAGVSQSPRYKVTKRGQDVALRCDPISGHVSLYWYRQALGQGPEFLTYFNYEAQQDKSGLPNDRFSAERPEGSISTLTIQRTEQRDSAMYRCASSLGAWGSNQPQHFGDGTRLSIL.

There are a few counts of this clonotype. This may be a read error, as it is one base from a much larger clone. The conserved closing phenylalanine or tryptophan is absent in this CDR3, likely reflecting a read error. V usage is TRBV20-1 and J usage is TRBJ2-4; the D gene could be TRBD1 or TRBD2 (5 bases each). CDR1 is DFQATT, CDR2 SNEGSKA, per germline (reference sequence). The V end was cut by 5 bases, the J end by 4 bases, with 21 bases between. This CDR3 spans 16 amino acids. This CDR3 is CSAPTPGPTTKNIQYS. Here the CDR3 DNA reads TGCAGTGCTCCGACACCGGGACCGACAACAAAAAACATTCAGTACTCC.